The 19 T cell receptor beta chains below were found in one sample sequenced in a study of blood T cell repertoires in COVID-19. Data came from immunoSEQ multiplex PCR; TCRdb stores just in-frame clones and leaves some out. This sample carries some 80,000 clones, more than 75% of them seen once, and the ten largest clones take under 25%. Material: peripheral blood. These receptor sequences come from a human donor in a cohort sampled during active COVID-19.

This chain connects TRBV19 to TRBJ2-7; 9 bases agree with TRBD1. Germline V gene sequence: CDR1 LNHDA, CDR2 SQIVND (reference sequence). The trim removed 3 bases at V and 4 bases at J, leaving 7 bases unmatched. CDR3 length: 15 amino acids. DNA of the CDR3: TGTGCCAGTAGTATGTCTGGGACAGGGTATTACGAGCAGTACTTC. Translation gives CASSMSGTGYYEQYF.

The chain is built from TRBV18 and TRBJ2-1; D perhaps matches TRBD1 (6 bases). The V and J ends lost 3 bases and 2 bases respectively, with 14 bases between them. The CDR3 has 16 residues. Per the germline V gene, CDR1 is KGHSH and CDR2 is LQKENI. This chain's CDR3 is CASSPDYRAPYNEQFF. Here the CDR3 DNA reads TGTGCCAGCTCACCCGACTACAGGGCCCCCTACAATGAGCAGTTCTTC.

J is TRBJ2-5 and V is TRBV6-6; 7 bases are shared with TRBD1. In germline, CDR1 is MNHNY, CDR2 SVGAGI (reference sequence). Unmatched junction bases numbered 5, after V lost 4 bases and J lost 6 bases. This CDR3 is 13 amino acids long. DNA for the CDR3: TGTGCCAGCAGTTCCACAGGGGTGAAGACCCAGTACTTC. As protein: CASSSTGVKTQYF.

V gene TRBV9 combines with J gene TRBJ2-2, with 8 bases fitting TRBD2. Germline V gene lookup returns CDR1 SGDLS and CDR2 YYNGEE. The junction had 0 bases not matched to a gene; V was cut back by 1 base and J by 4 bases. This CDR3 has 14 residues. CDR3 coding DNA: TGTGCCAGCAGCGTACGGGGGGGCACCGGGGAGCTGTTTTTT. Residues: CASSVRGGTGELFF.

This chain uses TRBV2 with TRBJ2-7, with TRBD1 identical over 9 bases. Germline CDR1 is SNHLY and CDR2 is FYNNEI. Losses at the gene ends were 4 bases for V and 2 bases for J; bases not matched to a gene: 21. The CDR3 covers 20 residues. CDR3 bases: TGTGCCAGCAGTGTTCCCGGGACAGGGATAATACTCTCGGGCGCCTACGAGCAGTACTTC. It translates to CASSVPGTGIILSGAYEQYF.

The chain joins TRBV29-1 to TRBJ2-2, with 9 bases fitting TRBD1. Germline trimming cut 6 bases from V and 4 bases from J; bases unmatched to any gene: 6. This CDR3 is 14 amino acids long. The germline CDR1 and CDR2 sequences are SQVTM and ANQGSEA. The CDR3 sequence is CSVEDRGSTGELFF. The CDR3 nucleotides read TGCAGCGTCGAGGACAGGGGTTCCACCGGGGAGCTGTTTTTT.

The chain employs TRBV5-4 and TRBJ2-1, with 7 bases fitting TRBD1. Germline lookup yields CDR1 SGHNT and CDR2 YYREEE (reference sequence). The junction had 4 bases not matched to a gene; V was cut back by 0 bases and J by 4 bases. The CDR3 runs to 15 residues. The CDR3 region is CASSLDGTEYNEQFF. In DNA, the CDR3 is TGTGCCAGCAGCTTGGATGGGACAGAGTACAATGAGCAGTTCTTC.

This sequence joins TRBV28 and TRBJ1-4; D is ambiguous. Trimming pared 5 bases from V and 9 bases from J, leaving 16 bases between. Germline V gene lookup returns CDR1 MDHEN and CDR2 SYDVKM. The CDR3 loop spans 14 amino acids. CDR3 sequence reads: CASSPQSRAKKLFF. As DNA, the CDR3 is TGTGCCAGCAGTCCACAATCGAGAGCGAAAAAACTGTTTTTT.

The rearrangement uses TRBV5-1 and TRBJ2-1, with D perhaps matching TRBD1 (5 bases). Trimming shortened V by 0 bases and J by 1 base, and 11 bases separated the two germline ends. From germline, CDR1 is SGHRS and CDR2 YFSETQ. The CDR3 contains 16 residues. The CDR3 coding sequence is TGCGCCAGCAGCTTGGTCCCCCAGGGATCCTACAATGAGCAGTTCTTC. This codes for CASSLVPQGSYNEQFF.

This sequence joins TRBV5-1 and TRBJ2-3, with 10 bases aligning to TRBD2. Looked up from germline, CDR1 is SGHRS and CDR2 is YFSETQ. V lost 5 bases to trimming and J lost 4 bases; unmatched junction nucleotides: 7. The CDR3 has 15 amino acids. Written as DNA, the CDR3 is TGCGCCAGCAGAGGGCCTAGCGGGGGTGCAGATACGCAGTATTTT. This translates into CASRGPSGGADTQYF.

This sequence joins TRBV28 and TRBJ2-2; the match to TRBD2 covers 7 bases. The CDR3 covers 16 residues. V shed 4 bases and J 5 bases; nucleotides not matched to a gene: 10. Germline CDR1 reads MDHEN; CDR2 reads SYDVKM. CDR3 nucleotide sequence: TGTGCCAGCAGTTCCCCACGCGGGAGTGGGACCGGGGAGCTGTTTTTT. This encodes CASSSPRGSGTGELFF.

The chain employs TRBV5-1 and TRBJ2-5, with TRBD2 matching over 9 bases. The CDR3 covers 14 residues. V gave up 5 bases and J gave up 5 bases; unmatched junction bases: 7. Germline lookup yields CDR1 SGHRS and CDR2 YFSETQ. CDR3 sequence (DNA): TGCGCCAGCAGACAACTAGCGGGCAGTGAGACCCAGTACTTC. Translation: CASRQLAGSETQYF.

This rearrangement joins TRBV28 to TRBJ2-1, with 7 nucleotides matching TRBD2. The germline CDR1 and CDR2 sequences are MDHEN and SYDVKM. The CDR3 has 16 amino acids. V lost 1 base, J lost 3 bases, and 6 bases stayed unmatched. CDR3 in DNA: TGTGCCAGCAGTTTATTAGGGTCGGGGGGCTACAATGAGCAGTTCTTC. It yields the protein CASSLLGSGGYNEQFF.

The V gene is TRBV4-3, the J gene TRBJ2-1; the match to TRBD2 covers 8 bases. CDR1 is LGHNA and CDR2 is YSLEER in the germline V gene. Losses at the gene ends were 4 bases for V and 0 bases for J; bases not matched to a gene: 8. The CDR3 spans 17 residues. This CDR3 is CASSPRGGGYSYNEQFF. The CDR3 DNA reads TGCGCCAGCAGCCCCCGAGGCGGGGGGTACTCCTACAATGAGCAGTTCTTC.

The chain links TRBV6-5 to TRBJ1-2; D remains unclear. Germline CDR1 MNHEY, CDR2 SVGAGI. The CDR3 extends over 15 amino acids. Trimming shortened V by 0 bases and J by 0 bases, and 8 bases separated the two germline ends. The CDR3 coding sequence is TGTGCCAGCAGTTACTCCCCCCTTGCTAACTATGGCTACACCTTC. Translation gives CASSYSPLANYGYTF.

CDR3 sequence reads: CASSPPGTLTGELFF. The CDR3, as DNA: TGTGCCAGCTCACCCCCAGGGACATTAACCGGGGAGCTGTTTTTT. The chain recombines TRBV18 with TRBJ2-2; weak D call: TRBD1 (6 bases). Germline CDR1 is KGHSH and CDR2 is LQKENI. The CDR3 totals 15 residues. Trimming removed 3 bases at V and 5 bases at J, with 13 bases between.

J is TRBJ2-2 and V is TRBV6-1, with 13 positions matching TRBD2. V shed 5 bases, J shed 5 bases, and the junction held 5 bases outside the gene matches. CDR1 MNHNS and CDR2 SASEGT come from the germline V gene. The CDR3 loop spans 16 amino acids. The CDR3 sequence is CASSKGLAGATGELFF. In DNA, the CDR3 is TGTGCCAGCAGTAAAGGACTAGCGGGGGCTACCGGGGAGCTGTTTTTT.

This rearrangement joins TRBV29-1 to TRBJ1-5; 9 positions match TRBD1. From germline, CDR1 is SQVTM and CDR2 ANQGSEA. After removal of 6 bases from V and 6 bases from J, the junction contained 9 bases not matched to a gene. CDR3 length equals 14 residues. CDR3 in amino acids: CSVGGQGESQPQHF. As DNA, the CDR3 is TGCAGCGTGGGGGGACAGGGAGAGAGTCAGCCCCAGCATTTT.

This sequence joins TRBV7-9 and TRBJ2-1; 7 bases agree with TRBD1. Germline-derived CDR1 and CDR2 are SEHNR and FQNEAQ (reference sequence). V lost 0 bases and J lost 1; bases outside the gene matches: 6. The CDR3 has 17 amino acids. The CDR3, as DNA: TGTGCCAGCAGCTTAGCTAATATACAGGGGTCCTACAATGAGCAGTTCTTC. Protein: CASSLANIQGSYNEQFF.